The clone carrying this T cell receptor (beta chain) has a single count. Its antigen remains unidentified. Relative to the germline gene, one junction end is altered; a read error may explain this. This record comes from a study of cytomegalovirus exposure and HLA in healthy donors. Overall study findings and caveats: Among the CMV-associated chains, a few were confirmed in vitro as specific for CMV antigens. Later on, an analysis tied 15,000 to 20,000 TCR beta sequences to HLA alleles at 0.05 false discovery rate. Per a prior analysis, the majority of TCR beta V segments were productive roughly 87% or roughly 30% of the time. Listed as cytomegalovirus-associated were over 150 TCR beta chains.

A multiplex PCR was run with 60 Vbeta primers and 13 Jbeta primers. Data came from immunoSEQ multiplex PCR; TCRdb stores just in-frame clones and leaves some out. The sample gives about 200,000 clones, roughly nine tenths of which show up once; around 1% is in the top ten. Germline CDR1 and CDR2: LGHNT and FRNRAP. The CDR3 totals 12 residues. The specimen sequenced was PBMCs. The V gene is TRBV12-5, the J gene TRBJ2-1; no clear D. The clonotype was recovered from a boy aged 2 to 10 in good health and CMV-seronegative. CDR3 DNA sequence: TGTGCTAGTGGTTTGGAGTCGTCGGAGCGGTTCTTC. Translation gives CASGLESSERFF.